A single sample gave rise to the 20 T cell receptor beta chains below, sequenced in a study of blood T cell repertoires in COVID-19. Data came from immunoSEQ multiplex PCR; TCRdb stores just in-frame clones and leaves some out. The repertoire holds about 370,000 clones, with 89% as singletons. Sequenced material: peripheral blood. These receptor sequences come from a woman under 40 with COVID-19, enrolled during active disease.

V gene TRBV7-8 combines with J gene TRBJ1-4, with 9 nucleotides matching TRBD1. CDR1 SGHVS and CDR2 FQNEAQ come from the germline V gene. V dropped 7 bases and J dropped 7; count of bases not matched to a gene: 4. CDR3 length equals 13 residues. As DNA, the CDR3 is TGTGCCAGCAACAGGGGGCCGGGTGAAAAACTGTTTTTT. Protein product: CASNRGPGEKLFF.

The rearrangement uses TRBV11-2 and TRBJ1-2, with 7 bases fitting TRBD1. The CDR3 extends over 14 amino acids. The V and J ends lost 1 base and 2 bases, in that order; junction bases with no gene match: 1. CDR1 is SGHAT and CDR2 is FQNNGV in the germline V gene. The CDR3 DNA reads as TGTGCCAGCAGCTTAGGGGGACAGAACTATGGCTACACCTTC. Its protein is CASSLGGQNYGYTF.

This chain links TRBV3-1 (or the pseudogene TRBV3-2) with TRBJ1-2; TRBD1 agrees at 9 bases. The germline gives CDR1 LGHDT, CDR2 YNNKEL (reference sequence). V gave up 6 bases and J gave up 0 bases; unmatched junction bases: 5. The CDR3 totals 15 residues. The CDR3 sequence is CASRSDRGTNYGYTF. CDR3 nucleotides: TGTGCCAGCAGGAGTGACAGGGGGACTAACTATGGCTACACCTTC.

The chain carries TRBV14 and TRBJ1-4; D gene uncertain. Germline V gene data show CDR1 as SGHDN and CDR2 as FVKESK. The CDR3 covers 16 residues. V lost 0 bases and J lost 4, with 12 bases in between. CDR3 DNA: TGTGCCAGCAGCCAAGATCGCGCGGGCGTTAATGAAAAACTGTTTTTT. Encoded protein: CASSQDRAGVNEKLFF. Filled out from reference TRBV14 and TRBJ1-4, the complete variable domain reads EAGVTQFPSHSVIEKGQTVTLRCDPISGHDNLYWYRRVMGKEIKFLLHFVKESKQDESGMPNNRFLAERTGGTYSTLKVQPAELEDSGVYFCASSQDRAGVNEKLFFGSGTQLSVL.

The chain has TRBV30 and TRBJ2-2, with D maybe TRBD2 (6 bases). The CDR3 contains 14 residues. The ends were cut back, 0 bases at V and 7 bases at J, with 12 bases in the middle. In germline, CDR1 is GTSNPN, CDR2 SVGIG (reference sequence). The chain's CDR3 is CAWSVGTSYGELFF. The DNA of the CDR3 is TGTGCCTGGAGTGTGGGGACTTCATACGGGGAGCTGTTTTTT.

J is TRBJ1-1 and V is TRBV6-4; 9 bases agree with TRBD1. J was trimmed by 4 bases and V by 4 bases; bases with no gene match: 10. Germline V gene data show CDR1 as MRHNA and CDR2 as SNTAGT. The CDR3 runs 16 residues. CDR3 residues: CASSVVSGTGITEAFF. CDR3 DNA sequence: TGTGCCAGCAGTGTTGTTTCGGGGACAGGGATCACTGAAGCTTTCTTT.

The chain recombines TRBV2 with TRBJ2-1, with 9 positions matching TRBD2. The CDR3 is 15 amino acids. V was pared by 6 bases and J by 5 bases, with 8 bases of the junction left unmatched. CDR1 and CDR2 from the germline V gene are SNHLY and FYNNEI. In DNA, the CDR3 is TGTGCCAGCAGGGACCCAGCGGGGGGAAACAATGAGCAGTTCTTC. Translated, it gives CASRDPAGGNNEQFF.

The V and J genes are TRBV7-8 and TRBJ2-7; tentative D call: TRBD2 (6 bases). V shed 4 bases and J shed 0 bases, with 13 bases lying between them. CDR1 and CDR2 (germline): SGHVS, FQNEAQ. The CDR3 contains 15 residues. CDR3 amino acids: CASSSGLLLSYEQYF. The CDR3 nucleotides read TGTGCCAGCAGCTCGGGACTCTTGCTCTCCTACGAGCAGTACTTC.

The chain joins TRBV27 to TRBJ1-1; 7 nucleotides line up with TRBD1. The germline V gene encodes CDR1 MNHEY and CDR2 SMNVEV (reference sequence). The CDR3 contains 15 residues. J gave up 4 bases and V 2 bases, and 7 bases lay outside the gene matches. CDR3 DNA sequence: TGTGCCAGCAGTTTAGGGCTCCCAGGGGGCACTGAAGCTTTCTTT. Its translation: CASSLGLPGGTEAFF.

This clone was recorded only once. V gene TRBV7-2 combines with J gene TRBJ2-7; 8 nucleotides line up with TRBD1. CDR1 is SGHTA and CDR2 is FQGNSA in the germline V gene. The CDR3 length is 16 residues. The J segment lost 0 bases and the V segment lost 5 bases, leaving 9 bases of the junction unmatched. The chain's CDR3 is CASSPTGGPFSYEQYF. The DNA of the CDR3 is TGTGCCAGCAGCCCAACAGGGGGGCCTTTCTCCTACGAGCAGTACTTC.

This clone was detected only once. The V and J genes are TRBV9 and TRBJ1-4; TRBD1 matches 7 bases. Trimming cost V 3 bases and J 6 bases; bases outside gene matches: 8. The CDR3 is made up of 15 amino acids. Germline V lookup: CDR1 SGDLS, CDR2 YYNGEE. CDR3: CASSGQGTSYEKLFF. The CDR3 DNA reads as TGTGCCAGCAGCGGACAGGGTACCTCCTATGAAAAACTGTTTTTT.

V is TRBV15 and J is TRBJ2-1; a weak D match, TRBD1 (7 bases). CDR3 length: 16 residues. Germline V gene data show CDR1 as LNHNV and CDR2 as YYDKDF (reference sequence). Deletions cut 4 bases from V and 6 bases from J, with 19 bases between. CDR3 loop: CATSTPPGGLPNEQFF. The DNA for the CDR3 is TGTGCCACCAGCACCCCCCCAGGGGGGCTCCCCAATGAGCAGTTCTTC.

The chain joins TRBV5-1 to TRBJ2-3; 12 bases line up with TRBD2. Unmatched junction bases numbered 11, after V lost 2 bases and J lost 4 bases. This CDR3 has 18 amino acids. Germline lookup yields CDR1 SGHRS and CDR2 YFSETQ. The CDR3 sequence: CASSFLGGLAGTSDTQYF. CDR3 in DNA: TGCGCCAGCAGCTTCCTTGGGGGACTAGCGGGTACCTCAGATACGCAGTATTTT. Drawing the rest from reference TRBV5-1 and TRBJ2-3, the complete variable domain is KAGVTQTPRYLIKTRGQQVTLSCSPISGHRSVSWYQQTPGQGLQFLFEYFSETQRNKGNFPGRFSGRQFSNSRSEMNVSTLELGDSALYLCASSFLGGLAGTSDTQYFGPGTRLTVL.

The chain couples TRBV9 to TRBJ2-2; TRBD1 matches 7 bases. Germline CDR1 SGDLS, CDR2 YYNGEE. CDR3 length equals 16 residues. Losses at the gene ends were 4 bases for V and 0 bases for J; bases not matched to a gene: 6. The chain's CDR3 is CASSSYRGTNTGELFF. In DNA form, the CDR3 reads TGTGCCAGCAGCTCATACAGGGGCACGAACACCGGGGAGCTGTTTTTT. The whole variable domain, filled in from reference TRBV9 and TRBJ2-2, reads DSGVTQTPKHLITATGQRVTLRCSPRSGDLSVYWYQQSLDQGLQFLIQYYNGEERAKGNILERFSAQQFPDLHSELNLSSLELGDSALYFCASSSYRGTNTGELFFGEGSRLTVL.

The chain is built from TRBV28 and TRBJ2-2, with D perhaps TRBD2 (6 bases). The CDR3 has 12 amino acids. V lost 7 bases, J lost 5 bases, and 8 bases lay in between. CDR1 is MDHEN and CDR2 is SYDVKM in the germline V gene. The CDR3 spells CASMGGTGELFF. The CDR3 nucleotides read TGTGCCAGCATGGGGGGTACCGGGGAGCTGTTTTTT.

The V and J genes are TRBV4-3 and TRBJ1-6; 9 nucleotides line up with TRBD1. This CDR3 is built from 22 residues. V was clipped by 0 bases and J by 3 bases; unmatched bases: 18. Germline assignment: CDR1 LGHNA and CDR2 YSLEER. The CDR3 loop is CASSQDVVPGQGLSGYNSPLHF. In DNA, the CDR3 is TGCGCCAGCAGCCAAGATGTGGTCCCGGGACAGGGCCTTTCGGGCTATAATTCACCCCTCCACTTT.

The chain carries TRBV11-2 and TRBJ1-5; D is perhaps TRBD1 (5 bases). Germline CDR1 reads SGHAT; CDR2 reads FQNNGV. V was pared by 5 bases and J by 7 bases, with 21 bases between. This CDR3 has 16 residues. In DNA, the CDR3 is TGTGCCAGCAGCCCGACCCCAGGGTCCTCCTCCCAGCCCCAGCATTTT. This gives the protein CASSPTPGSSSQPQHF. The complete variable domain, with remaining parts taken from reference TRBV11-2 and TRBJ1-5, reads EAGVAQSPRYKIIEKRQSVAFWCNPISGHATLYWYQQILGQGPKLLIQFQNNGVVDDSQLPKDRFSAERLKGVDSTLKIQPAKLEDSAVYLCASSPTPGSSSQPQHFGDGTRLSIL.

This clone was picked up one time. The V gene is TRBV5-1, the J gene TRBJ2-6; TRBD2 might be the D (6 bases). This CDR3 has 18 amino acids. Trimming left V 0 bases short and J 2 bases short, with 15 bases between. Germline V gene lookup returns CDR1 SGHRS and CDR2 YFSETQ. The CDR3 region is CASSLALGVAAGANVLTF. The CDR3 region has the DNA TGCGCCAGCAGCTTGGCTTTGGGGGTAGCGGCTGGGGCCAACGTCCTGACTTTC.

The rearrangement joins TRBV2 to TRBJ2-7; 9 positions agree with TRBD1. The CDR3 extends over 13 amino acids. Germline CDR1 reads SNHLY; CDR2 reads FYNNEI. V gave up 8 bases and J gave up 2 bases; unmatched junction bases: 4. CDR3 loop: CASAGTGTYEQYV. CDR3 in DNA: TGTGCCAGCGCCGGGACAGGGACCTACGAGCAGTACGTC.

This clone occurred once. The same CDR3 arises from other DNA sequences in this sample as well. The genes are TRBV28 and TRBJ1-3; D gene unclear. Trimming removed 3 bases at V and 0 bases at J, with 6 bases between. The CDR3 loop spans 14 amino acids. CDR1 MDHEN and CDR2 SYDVKM come from the germline V gene. This CDR3 reads CASSLGSSGNTIYF. CDR3 in DNA: TGTGCCAGCAGTTTGGGCAGCTCTGGAAACACCATATATTTT.